A single sample gave rise to the 27 T cell receptor beta chains below, sequenced in a study of T cells after yellow fever vaccination. Using its own MiXCR run on the 5' RACE reads, TCRdb lists one record per CDR3 protein. The sample holds under 700,000 distinct CDR3 sequences; less than 20% are singletons and the top ten take 17%. Sequencing used PBMCs, obtained about 5 days after the first yellow fever vaccination. Receptors were obtained from a man younger than 35 who received the YFV17D yellow fever vaccine.

The chain uses TRBV28 and TRBJ2-1, with D unclear. V lost 2 bases, J lost 9 bases, and 11 bases lay in between. Germline V gene data show CDR1 as MDHEN and CDR2 as SYDVKM. CDR3 length: 13 residues. CDR3 sequence reads: CASSLLPQLEQFF. The CDR3 bases are TGTGCCAGCAGTTTACTCCCGCAGCTTGAGCAGTTCTTC.

This clonotype was seen repeatedly, ten times or more. The chain recombines TRBV10-3 with TRBJ2-3, with TRBD1 matching over 7 bases. This CDR3 contains 13 residues. V lost 8 bases and J lost 1; bases outside the gene matches: 3. Germline V CDR1 and CDR2: ENHRY, SYGVKD. Here the CDR3 DNA reads TGTGCCATCCGGCAGGGGGGCACAGATACGCAGTATTTT. This codes for CAIRQGGTDTQYF.

This clonotype was seen only once. The rearrangement uses TRBV11-2 and TRBJ1-2; no clear D gene. Trimming shortened V by 2 bases and J by 0 bases, and 10 bases separated the two germline ends. The CDR3 length is 15 residues. Germline CDR1 and CDR2: SGHAT and FQNNGV. CDR3 in amino acids: CASSLQNGANYGYTF. DNA of the CDR3: TGTGCCAGCAGCTTACAGAACGGAGCTAACTATGGCTACACCTTC.

This clonotype was picked up a small number of times. The V and J genes are TRBV7-3 and TRBJ2-1; 15 bases are shared with TRBD2. The germline V gene encodes CDR1 SGHTA and CDR2 FQGTGA. The CDR3 loop spans 16 amino acids. J was trimmed by 8 bases and V by 5 bases; bases with no gene match: 7. CDR3 DNA: TGTGCCAGCAGCCCGAGGACTAGCGGGGGGGCCGATGAGCAGTTCTTC. Amino acids: CASSPRTSGGADEQFF.

This clonotype was counted once. This sequence joins TRBV11-2 and TRBJ2-5, with 9 bases identical to TRBD2. Germline CDR1 SGHAT, CDR2 FQNNGV. The ends lost 1 base at V and 1 base at J; junction bases unmatched: 1. The CDR3 totals 15 residues. Here the CDR3 reads CASSLVAGVQETQYF. Written as DNA, the CDR3 is TGTGCCAGCAGCTTAGTAGCGGGGGTCCAAGAGACCCAGTACTTC.

This clonotype was seen a few times. The chain couples TRBV7-2 to TRBJ1-2; D possibly corresponds to TRBD1 (6 bases). The V and J ends lost 2 bases and 0 bases respectively, with 10 bases between them. Looked up from germline, CDR1 is SGHTA and CDR2 is FQGNSA. The CDR3 is 15 residues long. In nucleotides, the CDR3 is TGTGCCAGCAGCTTAAGGCGGGGGCCTAACTATGGCTACACCTTC. Its translation is CASSLRRGPNYGYTF.

In its sample, this clonotype was seen a few times. The chain combines TRBV7-2 with TRBJ2-1, with D maybe TRBD2 (7 bases). CDR3 size: 16 residues. The germline V gene has CDR1 SGHTA and CDR2 FQGNSA. Trimming pared 1 base from V and 10 bases from J, leaving 20 bases between. CDR3 sequence (DNA): TGTGCCAGCAGCTTAGACGCGGGGGCTCCCCCCGGCGAGCAGTTCTTC. Protein product: CASSLDAGAPPGEQFF.

This clonotype was detected a few times. This CDR3 is CASSRLAGDVSTDTQYF. The CDR3 nucleotides are TGTGCCAGCAGCCGACTAGCGGGGGACGTTAGCACAGATACGCAGTATTTT. The rearrangement uses TRBV7-2 and TRBJ2-3; TRBD2 agrees at 12 bases. The CDR3 spans 17 residues. Germline values: CDR1 SGHTA, CDR2 FQGNSA. After removal of 5 bases from V and 0 bases from J, the junction contained 6 bases not matched to a gene.

This clonotype showed up many times. This chain joins TRBV7-3 and TRBJ2-1; TRBD2 might be the D (6 bases). This CDR3 is built from 12 residues. The V end was cut by 5 bases, the J end by 9 bases, with 11 bases between. Germline CDR1 and CDR2: SGHTA and FQGTGA. CDR3 coding DNA: TGTGCCAGCAGCAGACCCGGGGGTGAGCAGTTCTTC. This translates into CASSRPGGEQFF.

This clonotype was observed a handful of times. V gene TRBV27 combines with J gene TRBJ1-4; tentatively, D is TRBD1 (5 bases). Germline CDR1 and CDR2: MNHEY and SMNVEV (reference sequence). The CDR3 extends over 14 amino acids. Trimming cost V 5 bases and J 6 bases, with 13 bases left between them. The CDR3 sequence: CASSAWGPDEKLFF. The CDR3 region has the DNA TGTGCCAGCAGTGCGTGGGGACCTGATGAAAAACTGTTTTTT.

This clonotype was seen a handful of times. The chain recombines TRBV6-1 with TRBJ1-2; the D gene is possibly TRBD1 (6 bases). Germline V lookup: CDR1 MNHNS, CDR2 SASEGT. V lost 6 bases and J 7 bases, leaving 18 bases between the germline ends. The CDR3 has 14 residues. This CDR3 is CASRPDQGRGGYTF. The DNA of the CDR3 is TGTGCCAGCAGACCGGATCAGGGGAGGGGTGGCTACACCTTC.

V is TRBV11-1 and J is TRBJ2-7; D unclear. CDR3 length: 19 amino acids. Deletions cut 5 bases from V and 4 bases from J, with 30 bases between. Germline V lookup: CDR1 SGHAT, CDR2 FQDESV (reference sequence). DNA of the CDR3: TGTGCCAGCAGCCTCGTCCTACCTCGCCAGTGCCATCTTGTGTACGAGCAGTACGTC. It encodes CASSLVLPRQCHLVYEQYV.

This clonotype was seen only a few times. The J gene is TRBJ1-6, the V gene TRBV4-3; maybe TRBD1 (6 bases). This CDR3 is built from 14 residues. V was pared by 8 bases and J by 7 bases, with 15 bases between. Germline V lookup: CDR1 LGHNA, CDR2 YSLEER. The DNA of the CDR3 is TGCGCCAGCCGAGGGGGGACCGAAAATTCACCCCTCCACTTT. Its protein is CASRGGTENSPLHF.

The CDR3 coding sequence is TGTGCCAGCAGCTTAACGGGCGGGGTTGGCGAGACCCAGTACTTC. Translation gives CASSLTGGVGETQYF. The rearrangement uses TRBV7-3 and TRBJ2-5; D might be TRBD2 (6 bases). Per the germline V gene, CDR1 is SGHTA and CDR2 is FQGTGA. This CDR3 has 15 residues. V lost 0 bases to trimming and J lost 5 bases, with 13 bases between them.

This clonotype came up a few times. The CDR3 loop is CSARDHGGAYEQYF. The CDR3 DNA reads as TGCAGTGCTAGAGATCACGGGGGGGCCTACGAGCAGTACTTC. This chain links TRBV20-1 with TRBJ2-7; 8 nucleotides match TRBD2. The V and J ends lost 0 bases and 2 bases, in that order; junction bases with no gene match: 3. The CDR3 has 14 residues. In germline, CDR1 is DFQATT, CDR2 SNEGSKA (reference sequence).

This clonotype occurred a few times. This chain links TRBV5-1 with TRBJ2-2; weak D call: TRBD2 (5 bases). Per germline, CDR1 SGHRS and CDR2 YFSETQ. The CDR3 has 14 amino acids. V lost 5 bases to trimming and J lost 4 bases, with 12 bases between them. The DNA of the CDR3 is TGCGCCAGCAGTAATGAGGGTTCCACCGGGGAGCTGTTTTTT. It is translated as CASSNEGSTGELFF.

This clonotype was seen at least ten times. CDR3 DNA sequence: TGCGCCAGCAGCTCGGGACAGGCGTTTGAAAAACTGTTTTTT. Translating it yields CASSSGQAFEKLFF. The chain couples TRBV5-1 to TRBJ1-4; 8 nucleotides match TRBD1. Germline V CDR1 and CDR2: SGHRS, YFSETQ. This CDR3 contains 14 residues. The V segment lost 3 bases and the J segment 7 bases; nucleotides outside the gene matches: 5. Together with reference TRBV5-1 and TRBJ1-4, the CDR3 gives the full variable domain: KAGVTQTPRYLIKTRGQQVTLSCSPISGHRSVSWYQQTPGQGLQFLFEYFSETQRNKGNFPGRFSGRQFSNSRSEMNVSTLELGDSALYLCASSSGQAFEKLFFGSGTQLSVL.

The table lists this clonotype with a few counts. The CDR3 DNA reads TGTGCCAGCAGCCAAGATAGACAGCCCCATCAGCCCCAGCATTTT. This gives the protein CASSQDRQPHQPQHF. This sequence joins TRBV4-2 and TRBJ1-5, with D perhaps TRBD1 (5 bases). Germline V lookup: CDR1 LGHNA, CDR2 YNFKEQ. The CDR3 consists of 15 residues. V lost 0 bases, J lost 5 bases, and 11 bases lay in between.

In its sample, this clonotype was seen a few times. V gene TRBV7-2 combines with J gene TRBJ1-2, with D unclear. Germline loops: CDR1 SGHTA, CDR2 FQGNSA. The CDR3 extends over 15 amino acids. Trimming shortened V by 2 bases and J by 0 bases, and 10 bases separated the two germline ends. CDR3 coding DNA: TGTGCCAGCAGCTTAACTCCCGCTCCTAACTATGGCTACACCTTC. Translating it yields CASSLTPAPNYGYTF.

This clonotype occurred a few times. V usage is TRBV7-2 and J usage is TRBJ2-5; 11 bases align to TRBD2. The CDR3 is made up of 17 amino acids. Germline-derived CDR1 and CDR2 are SGHTA and FQGNSA. V lost 5 bases, J lost 2 bases, and 10 bases stayed unmatched. In nucleotides, the CDR3 is TGTGCCAGCAGCGGCATAGCGGGGGGGGCCCAGCAAGAGACCCAGTACTTC. Encoded protein: CASSGIAGGAQQETQYF.

V and J are TRBV10-3 and TRBJ2-3, with D possibly TRBD2 on 6 matching bases. The CDR3 loop spans 15 amino acids. Trimming took 10 bases from V and 3 from J, leaving 20 bases between them. The germline V gene has CDR1 ENHRY and CDR2 SYGVKD. CDR3 in DNA: TGTGCCAGCTCATTTATGTCTAGCGCGACAGATACGCAGTATTTT. Translating it yields CASSFMSSATDTQYF.

This clonotype was seen many times. The chain carries TRBV7-9 and TRBJ2-7, with D uncertain. V lost 4 bases, J lost 3 bases, and 4 bases lay in between. The CDR3 totals 11 residues. Germline V gene sequence: CDR1 SEHNR, CDR2 FQNEAQ (reference sequence). The CDR3 here is CASSSNYEQYF. As DNA, the CDR3 is TGTGCCAGCAGCTCGAACTACGAGCAGTACTTC.

V is TRBV7-9 and J is TRBJ1-5; D gene unclear. The germline V gene has CDR1 SEHNR and CDR2 FQNEAQ (reference sequence). Trimming left V 1 base short and J 6 bases short, with 10 bases between. The CDR3 runs 14 residues. CDR3 amino acids: CASSLGLEGQPQHF. The CDR3 nucleotides are TGTGCCAGCAGCTTAGGATTAGAAGGTCAGCCCCAGCATTTT. Full variable domain (rest looked up from reference TRBV7-9 and TRBJ1-5): DTGVSQNPRHKITKRGQNVTFRCDPISEHNRLYWYRQTLGQGPEFLTYFQNEAQLEKSRLLSDRFSAERPKGSFSTLEIQRTEQGDSAMYLCASSLGLEGQPQHFGDGTRLSIL.

The J gene is TRBJ2-3, the V gene TRBV20-1, with a weak D call TRBD2 (5 bases). The germline gives CDR1 DFQATT, CDR2 SNEGSKA (reference sequence). The CDR3 is made up of 12 amino acids. Trimming removed 4 bases at V and 5 bases at J, with 10 bases between. CDR3 sequence (DNA): TGCAGTGCTACTGACGGGGAAGATACGCAGTATTTT. This encodes CSATDGEDTQYF.

The chain couples TRBV29-1 to TRBJ1-2, with 8 bases aligning to TRBD1. The V segment lost 6 bases and the J segment 2 bases; nucleotides outside the gene matches: 5. Germline lookup yields CDR1 SQVTM and CDR2 ANQGSEA. The CDR3 has 13 residues. DNA for the CDR3: TGCAGCGTACGGACAGGGAGAAACTATGGCTACACCTTC. Amino acid sequence: CSVRTGRNYGYTF.

This clonotype was seen at least ten times. V gene TRBV4-3 combines with J gene TRBJ1-6, with D hard to call. V was cut by 3 bases and J by 7 bases, with 10 bases left in between. Germline V CDR1 and CDR2: LGHNA, YSLEER. CDR3 length equals 14 residues. Here the CDR3 reads CASSHGRANSPLHF. CDR3 nucleotides: TGCGCCAGCAGCCATGGACGGGCAAATTCACCCCTCCACTTT.

This clonotype occurred many times. This chain links TRBV7-8 with TRBJ1-1; D is ambiguous. CDR1 and CDR2 from the germline V gene are SGHVS and FQNEAQ. V was shortened by 3 bases and J by 1 base, with 9 bases between the two germline ends. CDR3 length: 14 residues. The CDR3 loop reads CASSLSVGNTEAFF. The CDR3 DNA reads as TGTGCCAGCAGCTTGTCTGTTGGGAACACTGAAGCTTTCTTT. The full variable domain, with the rest looked up from reference TRBV7-8 and TRBJ1-1, is GAGVSQSPRYKVAKRGQDVALRCDPISGHVSLFWYQQALGQGPEFLTYFQNEAQLDKSGLPSDRFFAERPEGSVSTLKIQRTQQEDSAVYLCASSLSVGNTEAFFGQGTRLTVV.